A selection of T cell receptor beta chains follows, all from one sample in a study of blood T cell repertoires in COVID-19. Sequencing was performed with immunoSEQ multiplex PCR; in TCRdb, only in-frame clones are kept and a portion is missing. The table records about 110,000 clones, just over 85% of them present only once. Sequenced material: peripheral blood. The receptors were gathered from a human donor in a cohort sampled during active COVID-19. Both conserved end residues are part of each CDR3. The D gene is left open where the match is weak. Expanded clones get a size class; other rows say once, few or many, or leave the size out.

j_call: TRBJ2-3
d_call: TRBD2
cdr3_length: 16
v_call: TRBV14
clone_size: .
cdr3_aa: CASSQSLAGGPDTQYF
cdr3_nt: TGTGCCAGCAGCCAGAGTCTAGCGGGGGGGCCAGATACGCAGTATTTT

j_call: TRBJ1-5
d_call: .
cdr3_length: 14
v_call: TRBV6-5
clone_size: .
cdr3_aa: CASSSMTGFQPQHF
cdr3_nt: TGTGCCAGCAGTTCGATGACGGGTTTTCAGCCCCAGCATTTT

j_call: TRBJ1-1
d_call: .
cdr3_length: 12
v_call: TRBV3-1/TRBV3-2
clone_size: .
cdr3_aa: CATGPAFGEAFF
cdr3_nt: TGTGCCACTGGGCCCGCGTTTGGTGAAGCTTTCTTT

j_call: TRBJ1-1
d_call: .
cdr3_length: 12
v_call: TRBV29-1
clone_size: .
cdr3_aa: CSVKLEDTEAFF
cdr3_nt: TGCAGCGTGAAGCTTGAAGACACTGAAGCTTTCTTT

j_call: TRBJ2-2
d_call: TRBD1
cdr3_length: 16
v_call: TRBV3-1/TRBV3-2
clone_size: .
cdr3_aa: CASSQMGQGDTGELFF
cdr3_nt: TGTGCCAGCAGCCAGATGGGACAGGGTGACACCGGGGAGCTGTTTTTT

j_call: TRBJ2-3
d_call: TRBD1
cdr3_length: 16
v_call: TRBV24-1
clone_size: .
cdr3_aa: CATSAHRGYSTDTQYF
cdr3_nt: TGTGCCACCAGTGCCCACAGGGGGTATAGCACAGATACGCAGTATTTT

j_call: TRBJ1-2
d_call: .
cdr3_length: 13
v_call: TRBV6-5
clone_size: .
cdr3_aa: CASSYKGDYGYTF
cdr3_nt: TGTGCCAGCAGTTATAAGGGGGACTATGGCTACACCTTC

j_call: TRBJ2-7
d_call: TRBD2
cdr3_length: 16
v_call: TRBV6-6
clone_size: .
cdr3_aa: CASGAVGGGRTYEQYF
cdr3_nt: TGTGCCAGCGGGGCCGTGGGCGGGGGAAGGACCTACGAGCAGTACTTC

j_call: TRBJ2-3
d_call: TRBD2
cdr3_length: 16
v_call: TRBV19
clone_size: .
cdr3_aa: CASSKDSGRVRDTQYF
cdr3_nt: TGTGCCAGTAGTAAAGATAGCGGGAGGGTTAGAGATACGCAGTATTTT

j_call: TRBJ1-1
d_call: .
cdr3_length: 15
v_call: TRBV6-1
clone_size: .
cdr3_aa: CASSEGARRHTEAFF
cdr3_nt: TGTGCCAGCAGTGAAGGGGCAAGAAGACACACTGAAGCTTTCTTT

j_call: TRBJ2-7
d_call: TRBD1
cdr3_length: 12
v_call: TRBV25-1
clone_size: .
cdr3_aa: CASTTGFYEQYF
cdr3_nt: TGTGCCAGTACGACAGGGTTCTACGAGCAGTACTTC

j_call: TRBJ2-5
d_call: TRBD2
cdr3_length: 14
v_call: TRBV29-1
clone_size: .
cdr3_aa: CSVVLGGGQETQYF
cdr3_nt: TGCAGCGTTGTATTGGGGGGGGGCCAAGAGACCCAGTACTTC

j_call: TRBJ1-2
d_call: .
cdr3_length: 13
v_call: TRBV6-1
clone_size: .
cdr3_aa: CASSDQEAYGYTF
cdr3_nt: TGTGCCAGCAGTGACCAGGAGGCCTATGGCTACACCTTC

j_call: TRBJ1-1
d_call: TRBD1
cdr3_length: 22
v_call: TRBV27
clone_size: .
cdr3_aa: CASSWRSRDRRQGKDSNTEAFF
cdr3_nt: TGTGCCAGCAGTTGGCGCTCTAGGGACAGGCGGCAGGGTAAGGATTCGAACACTGAAGCTTTCTTT

j_call: TRBJ1-2
d_call: TRBD1
cdr3_length: 14
v_call: TRBV9
clone_size: once
cdr3_aa: CASSATGGKLGYTF
cdr3_nt: TGTGCCAGCAGCGCGACAGGGGGCAAACTTGGCTACACCTTC

j_call: TRBJ1-4
d_call: .
cdr3_length: 14
v_call: TRBV27
clone_size: .
cdr3_aa: CASSVSTGREKLFF
cdr3_nt: TGTGCCAGCAGTGTGTCAACGGGTCGGGAAAAACTGTTTTTT

j_call: TRBJ2-2
d_call: .
cdr3_length: 14
v_call: TRBV2
clone_size: .
cdr3_aa: CASGHRTNTGELFF
cdr3_nt: TGTGCCAGCGGACATAGGACGAACACCGGGGAGCTGTTTTTT

j_call: TRBJ2-5
d_call: .
cdr3_length: 17
v_call: TRBV1
clone_size: .
cdr3_aa: CTSSQDRLAGGQETQYF
cdr3_nt: TGCACCAGCAGCCAAGATCGGTTAGCGGGGGGTCAAGAGACCCAGTACTTC

j_call: TRBJ1-1
d_call: TRBD1
cdr3_length: 15
v_call: TRBV6-5
clone_size: .
cdr3_aa: CASSLSRTGGIEAFF
cdr3_nt: TGTGCCAGCAGTCTATCAAGGACAGGGGGGATTGAAGCTTTCTTT

j_call: TRBJ2-7
d_call: TRBD2
cdr3_length: 16
v_call: TRBV28
clone_size: .
cdr3_aa: CASSLGSAGESYEQYF
cdr3_nt: TGTGCCAGCAGTTTAGGGTCAGCGGGGGAGTCCTACGAGCAGTACTTC

j_call: TRBJ1-6
d_call: TRBD1
cdr3_length: 15
v_call: TRBV2
clone_size: .
cdr3_aa: CASSGIGTGVSPLHF
cdr3_nt: TGTGCCAGCAGTGGTATCGGGACAGGGGTTTCACCCCTCCACTTT

j_call: TRBJ1-5
d_call: .
cdr3_length: 15
v_call: TRBV3-1/TRBV3-2
clone_size: once
cdr3_aa: CASSPQVGPNQPQHF
cdr3_nt: TGTGCCAGCAGCCCGCAGGTAGGTCCCAATCAGCCCCAGCATTTT

j_call: TRBJ1-5
d_call: TRBD1
cdr3_length: 16
v_call: TRBV19
clone_size: few
cdr3_aa: CASTAGTGYSNQPQHF
cdr3_nt: TGTGCCAGTACCGCGGGGACAGGCTATAGCAATCAGCCCCAGCATTTT

j_call: TRBJ2-3
d_call: TRBD2
cdr3_length: 18
v_call: TRBV7-8
clone_size: .
cdr3_aa: CASSLGGPGTSDTDTQYF
cdr3_nt: TGTGCCAGCAGCTTAGGGGGACCCGGGACTAGCGACACAGATACGCAGTATTTT

j_call: TRBJ2-1
d_call: .
cdr3_length: 11
v_call: TRBV14
clone_size: once
cdr3_aa: CASSQGHEQFF
cdr3_nt: TGTGCCAGCAGCCAAGGGCATGAGCAGTTCTTC

j_call: TRBJ1-5
d_call: .
cdr3_length: 17
v_call: TRBV2
clone_size: .
cdr3_aa: CASTLWGGAGGNQPQHF
cdr3_nt: TGTGCCAGCACCCTCTGGGGAGGCGCGGGTGGCAATCAGCCCCAGCATTTT

j_call: TRBJ1-1
d_call: .
cdr3_length: 15
v_call: TRBV18
clone_size: .
cdr3_aa: CASSPQGFRNTEAFF
cdr3_nt: TGTGCCAGCTCACCCCAGGGATTCAGGAACACTGAAGCTTTCTTT

j_call: TRBJ2-1
d_call: .
cdr3_length: 12
v_call: TRBV5-4
clone_size: .
cdr3_aa: CASSFRVDEQFF
cdr3_nt: TGTGCCAGCAGCTTTCGGGTGGATGAGCAGTTCTTC

j_call: TRBJ2-3
d_call: TRBD2
cdr3_length: 16
v_call: TRBV5-5
clone_size: .
cdr3_aa: CASSLGVSGGRDTQYF
cdr3_nt: TGTGCCAGCAGCTTAGGCGTTAGCGGGGGGCGTGATACGCAGTATTTT

j_call: TRBJ2-3
d_call: .
cdr3_length: 13
v_call: TRBV3-1/TRBV3-2
clone_size: .
cdr3_aa: CASSSSSSDTQYF
cdr3_nt: TGTGCCAGCAGCTCCTCTAGCTCAGATACGCAGTATTTT

j_call: TRBJ2-2
d_call: .
cdr3_length: 15
v_call: TRBV5-1
clone_size: .
cdr3_aa: CASSLDPSSTGELFF
cdr3_nt: TGCGCCAGCAGCTTGGACCCCTCCAGCACCGGGGAGCTGTTTTTT

j_call: TRBJ2-1
d_call: .
cdr3_length: 17
v_call: TRBV4-1
clone_size: .
cdr3_aa: CASSEDWRSGSYNEQFF
cdr3_nt: TGCGCCAGCAGCGAAGATTGGAGGAGCGGGTCCTACAATGAGCAGTTCTTC

j_call: TRBJ2-5
d_call: TRBD2
cdr3_length: 17
v_call: TRBV10-3
clone_size: .
cdr3_aa: CAISEWGLAEKQETQYF
cdr3_nt: TGTGCCATCAGTGAGTGGGGACTAGCGGAGAAACAAGAGACCCAGTACTTC

j_call: TRBJ2-2
d_call: .
cdr3_length: 16
v_call: TRBV11-2
clone_size: .
cdr3_aa: CASSLVGGRDTGELFF
cdr3_nt: TGTGCCAGCAGCTTAGTCGGGGGGCGCGACACCGGGGAGCTGTTTTTT

j_call: TRBJ2-1
d_call: TRBD2
cdr3_length: 16
v_call: TRBV7-2
clone_size: .
cdr3_aa: CASTHYGREVGNEQFF
cdr3_nt: TGTGCCAGCACCCATTACGGGCGGGAGGTAGGTAATGAGCAGTTCTTC

j_call: TRBJ1-3
d_call: .
cdr3_length: 17
v_call: TRBV3-1/TRBV3-2
clone_size: .
cdr3_aa: CASSPTGSGGSGNTIYF
cdr3_nt: TGTGCCAGCAGCCCCACAGGGTCTGGTGGCTCTGGAAACACCATATATTTT

j_call: TRBJ2-5
d_call: TRBD2
cdr3_length: 15
v_call: TRBV3-1/TRBV3-2
clone_size: .
cdr3_aa: CASSQASGVGETQYF
cdr3_nt: TGTGCCAGCAGCCAAGCTAGCGGGGTGGGAGAGACCCAGTACTTC

j_call: TRBJ1-4
d_call: TRBD1
cdr3_length: 14
v_call: TRBV6-2/TRBV6-3
clone_size: .
cdr3_aa: CASSSGGFNEKLFF
cdr3_nt: TGTGCCAGCAGTTCAGGGGGCTTTAATGAAAAACTGTTTTTT

j_call: TRBJ2-2
d_call: TRBD1
cdr3_length: 15
v_call: TRBV18
clone_size: few
cdr3_aa: CASSGQTRSTGELFF
cdr3_nt: TGTGCCAGCTCGGGACAGACGCGGAGCACCGGGGAGCTGTTTTTT